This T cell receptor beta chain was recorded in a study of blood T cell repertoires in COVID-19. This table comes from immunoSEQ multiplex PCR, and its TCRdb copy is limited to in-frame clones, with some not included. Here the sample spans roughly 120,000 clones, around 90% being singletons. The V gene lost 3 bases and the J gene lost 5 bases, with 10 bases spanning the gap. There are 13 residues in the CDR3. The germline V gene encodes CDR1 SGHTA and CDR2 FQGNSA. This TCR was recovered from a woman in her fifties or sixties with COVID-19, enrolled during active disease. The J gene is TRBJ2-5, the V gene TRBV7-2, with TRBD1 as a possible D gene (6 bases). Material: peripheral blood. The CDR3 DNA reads TGTGCCAGCAGCTTTACAGGGCGGGAGACCCAGTACTTC. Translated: CASSFTGRETQYF. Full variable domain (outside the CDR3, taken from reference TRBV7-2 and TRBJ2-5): GAGVSQSPSNKVTEKGKDVELRCDPISGHTALYWYRQSLGQGLEFLIYFQGNSAPDKSGLPSDRFSAERTGGSVSTLTIQRTQQEDSAVYLCASSFTGRETQYFGPGTRLLVL.